This T cell receptor beta chain was retrieved from a study of T cell repertoires in cytomegalovirus infection. As for the study in general: In public TCR beta signatures, there were indications of both CMV infection and matching HLA type.

A single record per CDR3 protein comes from TCRdb applying MiXCR to the reads. The sample carries around 450,000 distinct CDR3 sequences, 11% recorded once. V lost 1 base, J lost 2 bases, and 9 bases stayed unmatched. This CDR3 is 16 amino acids long. Germline V gene lookup returns CDR1 DFQATT and CDR2 SNEGSKA (reference sequence). This clonotype was seen repeatedly, ten times or more. V gene TRBV20-1 combines with J gene TRBJ1-1; the match to TRBD1 covers 8 bases. Sequences were obtained from PBMCs. This TCR was recovered from a human donor in good health (CMV status not recorded). Some clones in this sample may be carry-over from other donors' samples. CDR3 nucleotides: TGCAGTGCTAGAGTGGACAGGGCCTCGGCTAACACTGAAGCTTTCTTT. Translation: CSARVDRASANTEAFF.